This is a list of T cell receptor beta chains from one sample in a study of cytotoxic CD8 clonotypes in ibrutinib-treated CLL. The protocol was immunoSEQ multiplex PCR, while the TCRdb copy is restricted to in-frame clones and leaves out a portion. Of about 300,000 clones in the sample, 70% to 80% are singletons; the top ten hold about 5.3%. This specimen was PBMCs, taken at disease progression, from a patient treated with ibrutinib. The origin of the receptors is a human donor with chronic lymphocytic leukemia. Each CDR3 is given with its conserved first and last residue. The D gene is left open where the match is weak. Part of the rows lack a size; the others show once, few, many or a class for expanded clones.

D gene | J gene | V gene | CDR3 length | clone size | CDR3 protein | CDR3 DNA
. | TRBJ1-1 | TRBV29-1 | 13 | . | CSVEGRMNTEAFF | TGCAGCGTTGAAGGGCGGATGAACACTGAAGCTTTCTTT
TRBD1 | TRBJ1-2 | TRBV5-4 | 15 | . | CASSLAQGAGYGYTF | TGTGCCAGCAGCTTGGCCCAGGGGGCGGGCTATGGCTACACCTTC
. | TRBJ1-2 | TRBV4-1 | 13 | . | CASSQEDRYGYTF | TGCGCCAGCAGCCAAGAGGACCGCTATGGCTACACCTTC
. | TRBJ2-7 | TRBV9 | 14 | few | CASSVGRGTYEQYF | TGTGCCAGCAGCGTAGGTCGAGGGACGTACGAGCAGTACTTC
. | TRBJ1-2 | TRBV5-1 | 16 | . | CASSWGLQNLNYGYTF | TGCGCCAGCAGCTGGGGCCTACAAAACCTTAACTATGGCTACACCTTC
TRBD2 | TRBJ2-3 | TRBV19 | 16 | . | CASSWVGTSILDTQYF | TGTGCCAGTAGTTGGGTCGGGACTAGCATTTTAGATACGCAGTATTTT
. | TRBJ2-5 | TRBV11-2 | 13 | . | CASSSARAETQYF | TGTGCCAGCAGCTCCGCGCGGGCGGAGACCCAGTACTTC
. | TRBJ1-2 | TRBV7-2 | 16 | . | CASSFPVQGPNYGYTF | TGTGCCAGCAGCTTCCCCGTACAGGGACCTAACTATGGCTACACCTTC
. | TRBJ2-7 | TRBV19 | 14 | . | CASSIRDFTYEQYF | TGTGCCAGTAGTATAAGGGACTTCACCTACGAGCAGTACTTC
. | TRBJ1-5 | TRBV2 | 12 | . | CASSRGDQPQHF | TGTGCCAGCAGTCGCGGGGACCAGCCCCAGCATTTT
. | TRBJ2-7 | TRBV4-1 | 14 | few | CASSQGSLVGEQYF | TGCGCCAGCAGCCAAGGGAGTTTGGTTGGTGAGCAGTACTTC
TRBD1 | TRBJ1-3 | TRBV19 | 14 | . | CASSTTGGSNTIYF | TGTGCCAGTAGTACGACAGGGGGGAGTAACACCATATATTTT
. | TRBJ2-1 | TRBV7-9 | 14 | . | CASSLVFKSNEQFF | TGTGCCAGCAGCTTAGTGTTCAAGTCCAATGAGCAGTTCTTC
. | TRBJ2-7 | TRBV2 | 14 | . | CASRAGTLTSEQYF | TGTGCCAGCAGAGCCGGGACCTTGACAAGCGAGCAGTACTTC
. | TRBJ2-7 | TRBV28 | 13 | . | CASRLQSTYEQYF | TGTGCCAGCAGACTTCAGTCAACTTACGAGCAGTACTTC
. | TRBJ2-3 | TRBV27 | 16 | . | CASNPVLTRGTDTQYF | TGTGCCAGCAACCCGGTGCTAACTCGAGGCACAGATACGCAGTATTTT
. | TRBJ1-2 | TRBV5-1 | 14 | . | CASSLGSGNYGYTF | TGCGCCAGCAGCTTGGGCTCGGGTAACTATGGCTACACCTTC
TRBD1 | TRBJ1-2 | TRBV6-1 | 15 | . | CASSDKGQPNYGYTF | TGTGCCAGCAGTGATAAGGGACAGCCTAACTATGGCTACACCTTC
. | TRBJ1-5 | TRBV5-5 | 14 | . | CASSPDQGSQPQHF | TGTGCCAGCAGCCCGGACCAGGGGTCTCAGCCCCAGCATTTT
. | TRBJ1-2 | TRBV15 | 16 | . | CATSREQHGQNYGYTF | TGTGCCACCAGCAGAGAACAGCATGGGCAGAACTATGGCTACACCTTC
. | TRBJ2-2 | TRBV4-3 | 16 | . | CASSQDLGERTGELFF | TGCGCCAGCAGCCAAGATCTAGGAGAACGGACCGGGGAGCTGTTTTTT
. | TRBJ2-7 | TRBV2 | 13 | . | CASRGEGGYEQYF | TGTGCCAGCAGGGGAGAGGGCGGCTACGAGCAGTACTTC
TRBD2 | TRBJ2-1 | TRBV18 | 16 | few | CASSPGLAESYNEQFF | TGTGCCAGCTCACCTGGACTAGCGGAATCCTACAATGAGCAGTTCTTC
. | TRBJ2-3 | TRBV7-8 | 18 | few | CASSLGGHWSLPTDTQYF | TGTGCCAGCAGCTTAGGAGGACATTGGTCTCTACCCACAGATACGCAGTATTTT
. | TRBJ2-5 | TRBV1 | 17 | . | CTSSQSATDRGTETQYF | TGCACCAGCAGCCAGTCCGCGACAGATCGGGGAACGGAGACCCAGTACTTC
TRBD1 | TRBJ1-2 | TRBV5-1 | 16 | . | CASSLGDRGPSYGYTF | TGCGCCAGCAGCTTGGGAGACAGGGGGCCCAGCTATGGCTACACCTTC
. | TRBJ1-1 | TRBV6-6 | 12 | . | CASRTQGDEAFF | TGTGCCAGCAGAACACAGGGAGATGAAGCTTTCTTT
TRBD1 | TRBJ1-1 | TRBV6-5 | 15 | . | CASSRGTGANTEAFF | TGTGCCAGCAGCCGAGGGACAGGGGCGAACACTGAAGCTTTCTTT
TRBD2 | TRBJ2-3 | TRBV6-5 | 15 | . | CASSYSASGRDTQYF | TGTGCCAGCAGTTACTCGGCTAGCGGGAGGGATACGCAGTATTTT
. | TRBJ1-4 | TRBV6-5 | 14 | . | CASGPDRGGEKLFF | TGTGCCAGCGGACCAGATCGGGGAGGGGAAAAACTGTTTTTT
. | TRBJ2-7 | TRBV4-1 | 14 | . | CASSQGVVGYEQYF | TGCGCCAGCAGCCAAGGGGTTGTAGGTTACGAGCAGTACTTC
TRBD1 | TRBJ1-2 | TRBV19 | 16 | . | CASSPRTGARGYGYTF | TGTGCCAGTAGTCCAAGGACAGGGGCTCGAGGATATGGCTACACCTTC
TRBD2 | TRBJ2-7 | TRBV29-1 | 13 | . | CSVATSGPLEQYF | TGCAGCGTTGCGACTAGCGGCCCGCTCGAGCAGTACTTC
TRBD1 | TRBJ2-7 | TRBV6-5 | 14 | few | CASSTGQASYEQYF | TGTGCCAGCAGTACGGGACAGGCTTCCTACGAGCAGTACTTC
. | TRBJ1-1 | TRBV6-5 | 16 | . | CASSYLSVGKNTEAFF | TGTGCCAGCAGTTACCTTAGTGTCGGGAAGAACACTGAAGCTTTCTTT
TRBD1 | TRBJ1-4 | TRBV9 | 16 | few | CASSVGLGQGGEKLFF | TGTGCCAGCAGCGTAGGGTTGGGACAGGGGGGAGAAAAACTGTTTTTT
TRBD2 | TRBJ2-2 | TRBV9 | 17 | . | CASSVVPGTSASGELFF | TGTGCCAGCAGCGTAGTGCCGGGGACTAGCGCCTCCGGGGAGCTGTTTTTT
TRBD2 | TRBJ2-5 | TRBV27 | 14 | few | CASRTREEMETQYF | TGTGCCAGTCGGACTAGGGAGGAGATGGAGACCCAGTACTTC
TRBD1 | TRBJ1-2 | TRBV9 | 14 | few | CASSPGQGLGGYTF | TGTGCCAGCAGCCCCGGACAGGGTCTAGGTGGCTACACCTTC
. | TRBJ1-2 | TRBV5-1 | 14 | once | CASSLSPANYGYTF | TGCGCCAGCAGCTTGTCTCCAGCTAACTATGGCTACACCTTC
TRBD1 | TRBJ1-1 | TRBV2 | 15 | . | CASSDGRGRVNKAFF | TGTGCCAGCAGTGACGGCAGGGGGCGAGTGAATAAAGCTTTCTTT
. | TRBJ1-3 | TRBV19 | 13 | . | CASNPDTRDTIYF | TGTGCCAGTAACCCCGACACACGGGACACCATATATTTT
. | TRBJ1-4 | TRBV12-2 | 15 | . | CASRLCSATNEKLFF | TGTGCAAGTCGCTTATGCAGTGCAACTAATGAAAAACTGTTTTTT
. | TRBJ2-3 | TRBV19 | 15 | . | CASSQLAQSTDTQYF | TGTGCCAGTAGCCAACTAGCCCAAAGCACAGATACGCAGTATTTT
TRBD2 | TRBJ2-7 | TRBV5-1 | 15 | . | CASSPWTSGFYEQYF | TGCGCCAGCAGCCCGTGGACTAGCGGGTTCTACGAGCAGTACTTC
TRBD1 | TRBJ1-3 | TRBV12-5 | 16 | . | CASGLKLTGPGNTIYF | TGTGCTAGTGGTTTGAAACTGACAGGGCCTGGAAACACCATATATTTT
. | TRBJ2-3 | TRBV11-2 | 12 | . | CASSLFSDTQYF | TGTGCCAGCAGCTTATTTTCAGATACGCAGTATTTT
. | TRBJ2-3 | TRBV9 | 15 | . | CASSVAGEGTDTQYF | TGTGCCAGCAGCGTAGCGGGGGAAGGCACAGATACGCAGTATTTT
. | TRBJ1-3 | TRBV5-1 | 15 | . | CASSYSGSSGNTIYF | TGCGCCAGCAGCTATTCAGGGAGCTCTGGAAACACCATATATTTT
TRBD1 | TRBJ2-7 | TRBV27 | 14 | . | CASSLNRGGDEQYF | TGTGCCAGCAGTTTGAACAGGGGTGGCGACGAGCAGTACTTC
. | TRBJ2-1 | TRBV21-1 | 14 | . | CASSKDGRGHEQFF | TGTGCCAGCAGCAAAGACGGGCGGGGGCATGAGCAGTTCTTC
. | TRBJ1-4 | TRBV7-2 | 14 | . | CASSSPGQYVQLFF | TGTGCCAGCAGCTCGCCGGGACAATACGTTCAACTGTTTTTT
TRBD1 | TRBJ2-2 | TRBV11-2 | 17 | . | CASSPGTGGLNTGELFF | TGTGCCAGCAGCCCAGGGACAGGGGGCTTGAACACCGGGGAGCTGTTTTTT
TRBD2 | TRBJ2-3 | TRBV18 | 15 | . | CASSPGGGGTDTQYF | TGTGCCAGCTCACCGGGCGGGGGGGGCACAGATACGCAGTATTTT
. | TRBJ2-6 | TRBV7-2 | 14 | . | CASSRKSGANVLTF | TGTGCCAGCAGCCGTAAATCTGGGGCCAACGTCCTGACTTTC
TRBD2 | TRBJ2-7 | TRBV11-2 | 16 | once | CASSPKLAGGWHEQYF | TGTGCCAGCAGCCCAAAACTAGCGGGAGGGTGGCACGAGCAGTACTTC
. | TRBJ2-1 | TRBV5-4 | 14 | . | CASSFRQNFNEQFF | TGTGCCAGCAGCTTTCGGCAAAACTTCAATGAGCAGTTCTTC
TRBD1 | TRBJ2-6 | TRBV28 | 17 | . | CASRSTGGVPGANVLTF | TGTGCCAGCAGATCCACAGGGGGCGTTCCTGGGGCCAACGTCCTGACTTTC
TRBD1 | TRBJ1-6 | TRBV4-1 | 16 | . | CASSRDREFDNSPLHF | TGCGCCAGCAGCCGTGACAGGGAATTCGATAATTCACCCCTCCACTTT